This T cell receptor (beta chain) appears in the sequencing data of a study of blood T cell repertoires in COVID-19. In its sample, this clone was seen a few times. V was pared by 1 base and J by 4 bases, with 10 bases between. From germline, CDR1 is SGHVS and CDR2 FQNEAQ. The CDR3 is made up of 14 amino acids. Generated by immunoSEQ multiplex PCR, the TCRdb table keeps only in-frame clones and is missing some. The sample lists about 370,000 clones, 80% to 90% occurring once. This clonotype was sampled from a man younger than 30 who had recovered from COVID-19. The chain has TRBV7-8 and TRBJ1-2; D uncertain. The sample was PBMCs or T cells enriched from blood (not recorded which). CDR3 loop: CASSLVAISYGYTF. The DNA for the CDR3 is TGTGCCAGCAGCTTAGTGGCCATTTCCTATGGCTACACCTTC.